This T cell receptor beta chain was sequenced during a study of post-analysis software for immune sequencing data. Study background: The study covered relapsing-remitting, secondary progressive and progressive-relapsing courses of multiple sclerosis.

This clonotype was counted between two and nine times. As yet, its antigen is unknown. Researchers reported that TCR beta cDNA libraries carried unique molecular identifiers. Via MiXCR, TCRdb re-called the PCR reads, giving one row per CDR3 protein. This table has about 540,000 distinct CDR3 sequences, approximately 34% appearing once. There are 14 residues in the CDR3. The V gene's germline CDR1 is MGHRA and CDR2 YSYEKL. Trimming cost V 0 bases and J 8 bases, with 11 bases left between them. Study-wide results and caveats: Multiple sclerosis patients showed significantly lower normalized Chao1 diversity than controls did. Controls showed lower frequencies than patients for five TRBV segments, and TRBV5-6, TRBV5-1 and TRBV20-1 were among these.

This clonotype originated in a girl aged 2 to 17 with multiple sclerosis. The rearrangement joins TRBV4-1 to TRBJ1-5, with D unclear. Source material: blood. CDR3 coding DNA: TGCGCCAGCAGCCAAGAGCGGAGGGCAGAGCCCCAGCATTTT. It specifies CASSQERRAEPQHF.